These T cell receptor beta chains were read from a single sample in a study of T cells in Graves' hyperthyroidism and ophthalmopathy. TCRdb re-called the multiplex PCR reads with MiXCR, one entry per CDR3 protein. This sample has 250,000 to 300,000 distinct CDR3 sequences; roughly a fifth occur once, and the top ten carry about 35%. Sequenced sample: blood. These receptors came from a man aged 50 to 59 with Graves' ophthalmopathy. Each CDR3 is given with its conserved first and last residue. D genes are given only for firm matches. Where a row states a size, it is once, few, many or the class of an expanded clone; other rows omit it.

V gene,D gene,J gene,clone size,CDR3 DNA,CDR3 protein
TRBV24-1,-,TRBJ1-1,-,TGTGCCACCAGTGAAACGACCGGGACTGGCCGCACTGAAGCTTTCTTT,CATSETTGTGRTEAFF
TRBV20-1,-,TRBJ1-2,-,TGCAGTGCTACCATACCCGACAGGAATTATGGCTACACCTTC,CSATIPDRNYGYTF
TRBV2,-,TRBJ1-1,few,TGTGCCAGCAGTGGCGCTGCCGGCACTGAAGCTTTCTTT,CASSGAAGTEAFF
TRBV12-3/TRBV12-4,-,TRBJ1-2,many,TGTGCCAGCAAGTTCACTGGGTATAGCTACACCTTC,CASKFTGYSYTF
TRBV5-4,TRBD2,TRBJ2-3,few,TGTGCCAGCAGCTTGCTCCTAGCGGGACCAACAGATACGCAGTATTTT,CASSLLLAGPTDTQYF
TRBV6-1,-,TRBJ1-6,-,TGTGCCAGCAGAGTCCCGAATAATTCACCCCTCCACTTT,CASRVPNNSPLHF
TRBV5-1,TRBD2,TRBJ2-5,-,TGCGCCAGCAGCCCGGGGACTAGCGGGAGCCCCTACCAAGAGACCCAGTACTTC,CASSPGTSGSPYQETQYF
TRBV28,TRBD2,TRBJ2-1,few,TGTGCCAGCAGGAGGAGCGGGGCTAGCGGTTACAATGAGCAGTTCTTC,CASRRSGASGYNEQFF
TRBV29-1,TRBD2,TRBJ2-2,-,TGCAGCGCACAAATAGCGGGAGGTAACACCGGGGAGCTGTTTTTT,CSAQIAGGNTGELFF
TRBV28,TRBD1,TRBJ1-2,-,TGTGCCAGCAGTCGGCGGACAGGAAGGTTTGGCTATGGCTACACCTTC,CASSRRTGRFGYGYTF
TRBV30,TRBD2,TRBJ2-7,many,TGTGCCTGGACGATAGCGGGAGGTCAGTACGAGCAGTACTTC,CAWTIAGGQYEQYF
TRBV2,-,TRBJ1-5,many,TGTGCCAGGGGGGGGGGCGCGGATCAGCCCCAGCATTTT,CARGGGADQPQHF
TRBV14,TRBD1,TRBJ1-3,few,TGTGCCAGCAGCCAAGATTTACTCGGGACAGTTTCCGGAAACACCATATATTTT,CASSQDLLGTVSGNTIYF
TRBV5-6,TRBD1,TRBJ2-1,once,TGTGCCAGCAGCCCAGGGGACAGGGAGGTGGACAATGAGCAGTTCTTC,CASSPGDREVDNEQFF
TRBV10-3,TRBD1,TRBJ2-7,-,TGTGCCATCAGGACGACAGGGAACTACGAGCAGTACTTC,CAIRTTGNYEQYF
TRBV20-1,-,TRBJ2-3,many,TGCAGTGCTAGGGCACCTCACACAGATACGCAGTATTTT,CSARAPHTDTQYF
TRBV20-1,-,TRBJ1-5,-,TGCAGTGCTCCCCGGAATAGCAATCAGCCCCAGCATTTT,CSAPRNSNQPQHF
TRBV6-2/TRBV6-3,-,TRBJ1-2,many,TGTGCCAGCAGTTATTCCGGACAGACCTATGGCTACACCTTC,CASSYSGQTYGYTF
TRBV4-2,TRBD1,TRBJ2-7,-,TGTGCCAGCAGCCCCACGGGACAGGGAACCTACGAGCAGTACTTC,CASSPTGQGTYEQYF
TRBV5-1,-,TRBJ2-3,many,TGCGCCAGCAGCATAGGGCAGGGCAATGGAGATACGCAGTATTTT,CASSIGQGNGDTQYF
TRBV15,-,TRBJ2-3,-,TGTGCCACCAGCACCGCAGCTCTTAGCACAGATACGCAGTATTTT,CATSTAALSTDTQYF
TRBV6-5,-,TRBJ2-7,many,TGTGCCAGCAGTTACTCGGGGAGTTACGAGCAGTACTTC,CASSYSGSYEQYF
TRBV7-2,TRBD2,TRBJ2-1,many,TGTGCCAGCAGCCTACGGCTAGCGGGAGTTCTCTACAATGAGCAGTTCTTC,CASSLRLAGVLYNEQFF
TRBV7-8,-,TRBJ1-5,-,TGTGCCAGCAGCTTAAGGGAGGGTTACCAGCCCCAGCATTTT,CASSLREGYQPQHF
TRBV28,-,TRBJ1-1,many,TGTGCCAGCAGTTTATGGCAGATAACTCTGAACACTGAAGCTTTCTTT,CASSLWQITLNTEAFF
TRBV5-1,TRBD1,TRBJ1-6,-,TGCGCCAGCAGCCTTGACAGGGAAAATTCACCCCTCCACTTT,CASSLDRENSPLHF
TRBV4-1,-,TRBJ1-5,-,TGCGCCAGCAGCCAAGCGACAGGCAAAGGCAATCAGCCCCAGCATTTT,CASSQATGKGNQPQHF
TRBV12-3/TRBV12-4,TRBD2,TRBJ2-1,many,TGTGCCAGCAGTTTAAGCGGGAGGGCAGGGCCGCAGCAGTTCTTC,CASSLSGRAGPQQFF
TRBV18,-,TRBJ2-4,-,TGTGCCAGCTCGCCCACAAGTTCAGGATTAAGAGCCAAAAACATTCAGTACTTC,CASSPTSSGLRAKNIQYF
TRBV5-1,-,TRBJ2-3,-,TGCGCCAGCAGCTCGGGACCCTCGGTAGATACGCAGTATTTT,CASSSGPSVDTQYF
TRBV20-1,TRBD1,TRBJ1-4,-,TGCAGTGCCCCCCTGGGACAGGGGGTATCGGGGAATGAAAAACTGTTTTTT,CSAPLGQGVSGNEKLFF
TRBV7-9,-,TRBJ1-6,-,TGTGCCAGCAGCTCGGTCGGGGGCCCCCTCCACTTT,CASSSVGGPLHF
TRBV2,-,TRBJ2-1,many,TGTGCCAGCACGGGCGACCAGACAGTCCTCAATGAGCAGTTCTTC,CASTGDQTVLNEQFF
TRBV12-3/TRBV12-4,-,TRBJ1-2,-,TGTGCCAGCAGTTTCGACAGATTTGGGGGCTACACCTTC,CASSFDRFGGYTF
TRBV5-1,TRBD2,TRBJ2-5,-,TGCGCCAGCAGCTTGGTACGTGGTCGGGAGGTCCAAGAGACCCAGTACTTC,CASSLVRGREVQETQYF
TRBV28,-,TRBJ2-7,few,TGTGCCAGCAGTTTGGGACGACTCTACGAGCAGTACTTC,CASSLGRLYEQYF
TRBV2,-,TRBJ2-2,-,TGTGCCAGCAGTGTCGTATCCGGGGAGCTGTTTTTT,CASSVVSGELFF
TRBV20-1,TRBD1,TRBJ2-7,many,TGCAGTGCTCGAGACAGGGGGCGATCCTACGAGCAGTACTTC,CSARDRGRSYEQYF
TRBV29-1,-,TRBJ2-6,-,TGTAGCGTTGTCGGCTCTGGGGCCAACGTCCTGACTTTC,CSVVGSGANVLTF
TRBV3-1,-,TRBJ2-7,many,TGTGCCAGCAGCCAAGGTGGCGGGACCTACGAGCAGTACTTC,CASSQGGGTYEQYF
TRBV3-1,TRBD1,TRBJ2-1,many,TGTGCCAGCAGCCAGGACAGGGCCTCCTACAATGAGCAGTTCTTC,CASSQDRASYNEQFF
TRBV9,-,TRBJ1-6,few,TGTGCCAGCAGCGTAGCTCTTTCGCCTACACTTGGCCCACCCCTCCACTTT,CASSVALSPTLGPPLHF
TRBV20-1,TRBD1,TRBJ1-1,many,TGCAGTGCTAGAATCGGGACAGGTCGGACTGAAGCTTTCTTT,CSARIGTGRTEAFF
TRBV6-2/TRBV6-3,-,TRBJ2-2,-,TGTGCCAGCAGTTACTCGAGGGCAGCTTCGAACACCGGGGAGCTGTTTTTT,CASSYSRAASNTGELFF
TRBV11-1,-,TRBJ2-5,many,TGTGCCAGCAGCTTGGCCCCCGGGATAGGAGGGACCCAGTACTTC,CASSLAPGIGGTQYF
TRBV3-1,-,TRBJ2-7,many,TGTGCCAGCAGCCAATTCTCGCCCGGCTACGAGCAGTACTTC,CASSQFSPGYEQYF
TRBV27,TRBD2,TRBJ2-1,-,TGTGCCAGCAGTTTAAGCGCGGGGGGTTCCTACAATGAGCAGTTCTTC,CASSLSAGGSYNEQFF
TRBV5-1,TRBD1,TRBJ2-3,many,TGCGCCAGCAGTACCACCGGGACAGGGGTCGGAGATACGCAGTATTTT,CASSTTGTGVGDTQYF
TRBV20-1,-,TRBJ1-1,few,TGCAGTGCAAGGCCCGCGTTGGGCACTGAAGCTTTCTTT,CSARPALGTEAFF
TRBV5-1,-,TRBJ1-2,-,TGCGCCAGCCGAAACCCGGGGCTTAACTATGGCTACACCTTC,CASRNPGLNYGYTF
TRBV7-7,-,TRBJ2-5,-,TGTGCTAGCAGCTTAGGCCCGGGTCTACAAGAGACCCAGTACTTC,CASSLGPGLQETQYF
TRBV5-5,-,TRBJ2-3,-,TGTGCCAGCAGCTTGGCAGGTGGACCGGGACATACGCAGTATTTT,CASSLAGGPGHTQYF
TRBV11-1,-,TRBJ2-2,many,TGTGCCAGCAGCTTAGGACAGCTCGTTAACACCGGGGAGCTGTTTTTT,CASSLGQLVNTGELFF